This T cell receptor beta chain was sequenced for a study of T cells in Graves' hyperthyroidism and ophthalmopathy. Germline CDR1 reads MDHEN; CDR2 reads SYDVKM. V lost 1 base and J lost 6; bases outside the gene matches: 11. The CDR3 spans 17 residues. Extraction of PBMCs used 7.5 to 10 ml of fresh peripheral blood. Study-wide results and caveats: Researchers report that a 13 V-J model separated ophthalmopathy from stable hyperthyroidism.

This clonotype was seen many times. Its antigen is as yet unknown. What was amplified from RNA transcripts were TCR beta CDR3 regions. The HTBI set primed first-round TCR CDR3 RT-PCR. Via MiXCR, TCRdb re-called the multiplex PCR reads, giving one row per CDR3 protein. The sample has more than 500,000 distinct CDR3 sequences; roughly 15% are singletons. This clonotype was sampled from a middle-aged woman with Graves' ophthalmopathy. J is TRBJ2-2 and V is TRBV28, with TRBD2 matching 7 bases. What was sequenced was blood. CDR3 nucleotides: TGTGCCAGCAGTTTATTAGATGGGAGGGCGGCAGCCGGGGAGCTGTTTTTT. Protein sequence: CASSLLDGRAAAGELFF. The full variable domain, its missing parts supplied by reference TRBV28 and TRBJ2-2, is DVKVTQSSRYLVKRTGEKVFLECVQDMDHENMFWYRQDPGLGLRLIYFSYDVKMKEKGDIPEGYSVSREKKERFSLILESASTNQTSMYLCASSLLDGRAAAGELFFGEGSRLTVL.